What follows are 19 T cell receptor beta chains derived from one specimen sequenced in a study of human thymus T cells. Surgeons resected thymus tissue during corrective heart surgery. The method was immunoSEQ multiplex PCR; TCRdb's version includes in-frame clones alone and lacks a portion of them. The sample consists of some 130,000 clones, more than 90% of them appearing once. Specimen: thymus tissue. The receptor set was obtained from a boy younger than two with a congenital heart defect but otherwise immunologically healthy.

This rearrangement joins TRBV2 to TRBJ1-3; 8 bases line up with TRBD1. The CDR3 loop spans 14 amino acids. J was trimmed by 4 bases and V by 3 bases; bases with no gene match: 2. Germline V gene data show CDR1 as SNHLY and CDR2 as FYNNEI. The CDR3 reads CASSEGQAGNTIYF. The CDR3 DNA is TGTGCCAGCAGTGAGGGACAGGCGGGAAACACCATATATTTT. The full variable domain, its missing parts supplied by reference TRBV2 and TRBJ1-3, is EPEVTQTPSHQVTQMGQEVILRCVPISNHLYFYWYRQILGQKVEFLVSFYNNEISEKSEIFDDQFSVERPDGSNFTLKIRSTKLEDSAMYFCASSEGQAGNTIYFGEGSWLTVV.

This chain connects TRBV11-2 to TRBJ1-2; unclear D gene. The CDR3 is 14 residues long. Germline V lookup: CDR1 SGHAT, CDR2 FQNNGV. Trimming pared 4 bases from V and 2 bases from J, leaving 11 bases between. The CDR3: CASSSPPVNYGYTF. The CDR3 DNA reads TGTGCCAGCAGCTCTCCCCCCGTCAACTATGGCTACACCTTC.

V usage is TRBV9 and J usage is TRBJ2-3; 12 bases agree with TRBD2. Germline-derived CDR1 and CDR2 are SGDLS and YYNGEE. CDR3 length equals 18 residues. Losses at the gene ends were 0 bases for V and 2 bases for J; bases not matched to a gene: 7. The CDR3 coding sequence is TGTGCCAGCAGCGTAGTACCACTAGCGGGGGGAATCACAGATACGCAGTATTTT. This codes for CASSVVPLAGGITDTQYF.

V is TRBV7-9 and J is TRBJ1-2; 11 positions agree with TRBD1. Germline CDR1 reads SEHNR; CDR2 reads FQNEAQ (reference sequence). The CDR3 length is 14 residues. J was trimmed by 2 bases and V by 10 bases; bases with no gene match: 6. CDR3 nucleotide sequence: TGTGCCACCACCGGGACAGGGGGGAACTATGGCTACACCTTC. Encoded protein: CATTGTGGNYGYTF.

This rearrangement joins TRBV7-2 to TRBJ2-1; maybe TRBD2 (7 bases). With 0 bases removed from V and 5 bases from J, the gap between germline ends came to 11 bases. Germline assignment: CDR1 SGHTA and CDR2 FQGNSA. The CDR3 has 15 amino acids. In DNA, the CDR3 is TGTGCCAGCAGCTTAGCGGGGGGGGCCCACAATGAGCAGTTCTTC. Translating it yields CASSLAGGAHNEQFF.

V is TRBV2 and J is TRBJ2-7; 9 bases line up with TRBD2. CDR1 is SNHLY, CDR2 FYNNEI, per germline. Losses at the gene ends were 1 base for V and 5 bases for J; bases not matched to a gene: 6. The CDR3 consists of 15 residues. The CDR3 region has the DNA TGTGCCAGCAGTGAAGGGGCGGGGGGGCCCCACGAGCAGTACTTC. Translating it yields CASSEGAGGPHEQYF. Combining the CDR3 with reference TRBV2 and TRBJ2-7 gives the whole variable domain EPEVTQTPSHQVTQMGQEVILRCVPISNHLYFYWYRQILGQKVEFLVSFYNNEISEKSEIFDDQFSVERPDGSNFTLKIRSTKLEDSAMYFCASSEGAGGPHEQYFGPGTRLTVT.

The chain couples TRBV19 to TRBJ1-5, with 7 bases that match TRBD1. In germline, CDR1 is LNHDA, CDR2 SQIVND (reference sequence). The CDR3 loop spans 14 amino acids. The junction had 7 bases not matched to a gene; V was cut back by 10 bases and J by 1 base. In DNA form, the CDR3 reads TGTGCCACACAGGGGAACAACAGCAATCAGCCCCAGCATTTT. Translation: CATQGNNSNQPQHF.

The V gene is TRBV4-1, the J gene TRBJ2-1, with 9 bases matching TRBD2. The CDR3 covers 18 residues. Germline V CDR1 and CDR2: MGHRA, YSYEKL. The trim removed 0 bases at V and 3 bases at J, leaving 9 bases unmatched. CDR3 coding DNA: TGCGCCAGCAGCCAAGAGAGTAGCGGGGGCACCTACTACAATGAGCAGTTCTTC. The encoded protein is CASSQESSGGTYYNEQFF.

The CDR3 loop reads CASSYRGAQYF. The DNA for the CDR3 is TGTGCCAGCAGTTATAGGGGGGCCCAGTACTTC. The chain carries TRBV6-9 and TRBJ2-5, with D possibly being TRBD1 or TRBD2 (6 bases each). Germline V gene lookup returns CDR1 MNHGY and CDR2 SVAAGI. V lost 2 bases, J lost 9 bases, and 7 bases lay in between. The CDR3 is made up of 11 amino acids.

The rearrangement links TRBV30 to TRBJ2-7, with TRBD2 matching 11 bases. CDR3 length equals 17 residues. Trimming removed 5 bases from V and 5 bases from J; junction bases left unmatched: 17. Germline values: CDR1 GTSNPN, CDR2 SVGIG (reference sequence). This CDR3 reads CAWEDRVAGGNPHEQYF. CDR3 DNA: TGTGCCTGGGAGGATCGGGTAGCGGGGGGGAACCCCCACGAGCAGTACTTC.

The chain recombines TRBV11-3 with TRBJ2-3; the match to TRBD2 covers 11 bases. Germline CDR1 SGHNT, CDR2 YENEEA. Germline trimming cut 5 bases from V and 6 bases from J; bases unmatched to any gene: 10. The length of the CDR3 is 16 residues. In DNA form, the CDR3 reads TGTGCCAGCAGCCAGGGACTAGCGGCTTCAAGGGATACGCAGTATTTT. This translates into CASSQGLAASRDTQYF.

This chain uses TRBV5-1 with TRBJ1-2; a weak D match, TRBD1 (5 bases). Trimming stripped 7 bases from V and 5 bases from J, with 12 bases between. The CDR3 totals 12 residues. Germline values: CDR1 SGHRS, CDR2 YFSETQ. The CDR3 here is CASRGGEYGYTF. The CDR3 bases are TGCGCCAGCCGCGGGGGGGAGTATGGCTACACCTTC.

This clone occurred once. The chain has TRBV19 and TRBJ1-5; a weak D match, TRBD1 (5 bases). The CDR3 has 17 amino acids. Trimming stripped 5 bases from V and 0 bases from J, with 17 bases between. Germline lookup yields CDR1 LNHDA and CDR2 SQIVND (reference sequence). The CDR3 DNA reads TGTGCCAGTAGTCCCCAACAGGAGAAATATAGCAATCAGCCCCAGCATTTT. It is translated as CASSPQQEKYSNQPQHF.

The V call is TRBV19, the J call TRBJ1-1; no reliable D call. V lost 7 bases and J 5 bases, leaving 17 bases between the germline ends. CDR3 length: 14 amino acids. From germline, CDR1 is LNHDA and CDR2 SQIVND (reference sequence). CDR3 residues: CASNGGFRLTEAFF. The CDR3 DNA follows: TGTGCCAGTAACGGCGGTTTTCGACTGACTGAAGCTTTCTTT. Based on the CDR3 plus reference TRBV19 and TRBJ1-1, the full variable domain is DGGITQSPKYLFRKEGQNVTLSCEQNLNHDAMYWYRQDPGQGLRLIYYSQIVNDFQKGDIAEGYSVSREKKESFPLTVTSAQKNPTAFYLCASNGGFRLTEAFFGQGTRLTVV.

V gene TRBV6-1 combines with J gene TRBJ1-6; TRBD1 aligns across 7 bases. Trimming at V came to 5 bases and at J to 3 bases, leaving 4 bases not matched to a gene. The CDR3 contains 15 residues. Looked up from germline, CDR1 is MNHNS and CDR2 is SASEGT. CDR3: CASSFRTGYNSPLHF. The CDR3 DNA reads TGTGCCAGCAGTTTTCGGACAGGCTATAATTCACCCCTCCACTTT.

The genes are TRBV5-1 and TRBJ2-5; 13 nucleotides line up with TRBD2. With 1 base clipped from V and 4 bases from J, the junction kept 7 bases outside the gene matches. The germline V gene has CDR1 SGHRS and CDR2 YFSETQ. The CDR3 is 17 amino acids. CDR3 DNA sequence: TGCGCCAGCAGCTTGACTAGCGGGGGGGCCAGGGCAGAGACCCAGTACTTC. The encoded protein is CASSLTSGGARAETQYF.

The chain is built from TRBV11-2 and TRBJ1-3; tentatively, D is TRBD1 (6 bases). Germline V gene lookup returns CDR1 SGHAT and CDR2 FQNNGV. V lost 1 base to trimming and J lost 0 bases, with 10 bases between them. There are 16 residues in the CDR3. The CDR3 sequence is CASSLAQGGSGNTIYF. CDR3 sequence (DNA): TGTGCCAGCAGCTTAGCACAGGGAGGCTCTGGAAACACCATATATTTT.

The V gene is TRBV2, the J gene TRBJ2-1, with D possibly being TRBD1 or TRBD2 (6 bases each). The V gene's germline CDR1 is SNHLY and CDR2 FYNNEI. The V and J ends lost 4 bases and 0 bases respectively, with 13 bases between them. The length of the CDR3 is 16 residues. The CDR3 nucleotides are TGTGCCAGCAGTGTGGGGGCGGGGAGCTCCTACAATGAGCAGTTCTTC. Translation gives CASSVGAGSSYNEQFF.

The count of this clone is one. The chain employs TRBV5-6 and TRBJ2-5; the D gene could be TRBD1 or TRBD2 (5 bases each). V was shortened by 4 bases and J by 1 base, with 11 bases between the two germline ends. This CDR3 has 14 residues. Germline V gives CDR1 SGHDT, CDR2 YYEEEE. The CDR3: CASSKGPTQETQYF. CDR3 coding DNA: TGTGCCAGCAGCAAGGGACCAACCCAAGAGACCCAGTACTTC.